Below, 19 T cell receptor beta chains from the same sample are listed, as sequenced in a study of blood T cell repertoires in COVID-19 (TCRdb year 2020). Receptor libraries were prepared by the immunoSEQ multiplex PCR assay. Imported from immuneACCESS, the table was reduced by TCRdb to in-frame sequences with V and J called. These copies leave out some clones; in studies compared against another copy, an unresolved V gene accounts for under half, and the cause of the remainder is not known. For this sample there are a few hundred thousand clones; about 85% appear just once. The ten largest clones take up roughly 10% of the sample. Sequences were obtained from peripheral blood. These receptors originate from a woman between 50 and 59 years old with COVID-19, enrolled during active disease.

This clone was seen a handful of times. The chain employs TRBV18 and TRBJ2-5; D is uncertain. Trimming took 3 bases from V and 0 from J, leaving 8 bases between them. Germline loops: CDR1 KGHSH, CDR2 LQKENI. The CDR3 has 14 residues. CDR3 loop: CASSPLPYQETQYF. In DNA form, the CDR3 reads TGTGCCAGCTCACCTCTCCCGTACCAAGAGACCCAGTACTTC.

The gene calls are TRBV7-6 and TRBJ2-7, with TRBD1 matching over 7 bases. The germline V gene has CDR1 SGHVS and CDR2 FNYEAQ. The CDR3 consists of 15 residues. Germline trimming cut 0 bases from V and 4 bases from J; bases unmatched to any gene: 6. The CDR3 reads CASSLAAGGVYEQYF. The CDR3 DNA follows: TGTGCCAGCAGCTTAGCGGCAGGGGGAGTTTACGAGCAGTACTTC.

The V and J genes are TRBV7-3 and TRBJ1-1, with 7 bases matching TRBD1. Germline V lookup: CDR1 SGHTA, CDR2 FQGTGA. The CDR3 runs to 14 residues. V gave up 5 bases and J gave up 7 bases; unmatched junction bases: 10. CDR3 nucleotides: TGTGCCAGCAGCCAACAGGGGTGGACGGGTGAAGCTTTCTTT. Translating gives CASSQQGWTGEAFF.

The chain couples TRBV19 to TRBJ2-1; 9 bases align to TRBD2. V lost 1 base and J lost 10; bases outside the gene matches: 14. Germline V lookup: CDR1 LNHDA, CDR2 SQIVND (reference sequence). This CDR3 is 17 amino acids long. Here the CDR3 reads CASSIGRAGGPAGEQFF. Written as DNA, the CDR3 is TGTGCCAGTAGTATAGGACGAGCGGGGGGCCCGGCCGGAGAGCAGTTCTTC.

The DNA for the CDR3 is TGTGCCACCAGTGATTCCGGACAGGGACCCAATCAGCCCCAGCATTTT. It specifies CATSDSGQGPNQPQHF. The rearrangement links TRBV24-1 to TRBJ1-5; TRBD1 agrees at 8 bases. The ends lost 2 bases at V and 3 bases at J; junction bases unmatched: 5. Germline assignment: CDR1 KGHDR and CDR2 SFDVKD. The CDR3 covers 16 residues.

The chain links TRBV6-1 to TRBJ2-7, with a tentative D call TRBD1 (5 bases). The CDR3 spans 14 residues. V was trimmed by 0 bases and J by 2 bases, leaving 8 bases between them. The germline gives CDR1 MNHNS, CDR2 SASEGT. The CDR3 is CASSEAAQAYEQYF. CDR3 DNA sequence: TGTGCCAGCAGTGAAGCGGCACAGGCCTACGAGCAGTACTTC.

The chain carries TRBV15 and TRBJ2-7, with a weak D call TRBD1 (6 bases). V lost 1 base and J lost 9, with 13 bases in between. CDR3 size: 13 residues. CDR1 is LNHNV and CDR2 is YYDKDF in the germline V gene (reference sequence). The DNA of the CDR3 is TGTGCCACCAGCAGAGGAAACAGGGAACGGCAGTACGTC. Its translation: CATSRGNRERQYV.

The chain couples TRBV6-2 or TRBV6-3 to TRBJ2-4; TRBD2 aligns across 10 bases. Looked up from germline, CDR1 is MNHEY and CDR2 is SVGEGT. This CDR3 has 21 amino acids. V lost 2 bases to trimming and J lost 1 base; unmatched junction nucleotides: 17. For the CDR3, the DNA is TGTGCCAGCAGTTACCCCCCAAAAGCGGGGGGGCCCTTTGGTGCCAAAAACATTCAGTACTTC. As protein: CASSYPPKAGGPFGAKNIQYF.

V and J are TRBV2 and TRBJ1-5; TRBD1 might be the D (6 bases). Germline CDR1 is SNHLY and CDR2 is FYNNEI. The CDR3 totals 15 residues. V was cut by 6 bases and J by 2 bases, with 14 bases left in between. The CDR3 sequence: CASSVGTWGNQPQHF. The DNA for the CDR3 is TGTGCCAGCAGCGTCGGGACATGGGGCAATCAGCCCCAGCATTTT.

This clone was counted a few times. This chain links TRBV19 with TRBJ1-6; TRBD1 matches at 8 bases. CDR1 LNHDA and CDR2 SQIVND come from the germline V gene (reference sequence). With V trimmed by 2 bases and J by 13 bases, 1 base remained unmatched. The CDR3 spans 12 residues. The CDR3 spells CASSIQGAPLHF. CDR3 DNA sequence: TGTGCCAGTAGTATACAGGGGGCTCCCCTCCACTTT.

The chain couples TRBV28 to TRBJ2-1; 9 bases match TRBD1. The CDR3 totals 17 residues. J lost 8 bases, V lost 6 bases, and 17 bases had no gene match. Germline V gives CDR1 MDHEN, CDR2 SYDVKM. Written as DNA, the CDR3 is TGTGCCAGCAGGCCGATTACAGGGGGCCGCTATTGGGATGAGCAGTTCTTC. The encoded protein is CASRPITGGRYWDEQFF. Variable domain in full (rest from reference TRBV28 and TRBJ2-1): DVKVTQSSRYLVKRTGEKVFLECVQDMDHENMFWYRQDPGLGLRLIYFSYDVKMKEKGDIPEGYSVSREKKERFSLILESASTNQTSMYLCASRPITGGRYWDEQFFGPGTRLTVL.

A few counts support this clone. This chain uses TRBV7-8 with TRBJ2-7, with D tentatively TRBD2 (6 bases). V dropped 5 bases and J dropped 2 bases, with 25 bases sitting between them. The CDR3 extends over 18 amino acids. The V gene's germline CDR1 is SGHVS and CDR2 FQNEAQ. DNA for the CDR3: TGTGCCAGCAGCCCCTCGACAGCCGCCTGGGGAGGAACCTACGAGCAGTACTTC. It specifies CASSPSTAAWGGTYEQYF. Based on the CDR3 plus reference TRBV7-8 and TRBJ2-7, the full variable domain is GAGVSQSPRYKVAKRGQDVALRCDPISGHVSLFWYQQALGQGPEFLTYFQNEAQLDKSGLPSDRFFAERPEGSVSTLKIQRTQQEDSAVYLCASSPSTAAWGGTYEQYFGPGTRLTVT.

The chain carries TRBV11-3 and TRBJ1-1; maybe TRBD1 (5 bases). V gave up 2 bases and J gave up 3 bases, with 10 bases separating them. The CDR3 contains 14 residues. The germline gives CDR1 SGHNT, CDR2 YENEEA. The CDR3 region is CASSLPPGDTEAFF. In nucleotides, the CDR3 is TGTGCCAGCAGCTTACCCCCGGGGGACACTGAAGCTTTCTTT.

The gene calls are TRBV7-2 and TRBJ1-6; the match to TRBD1 covers 8 bases. The CDR3 extends over 16 amino acids. Trimming cost V 3 bases and J 3 bases; bases outside gene matches: 4. Germline CDR1 SGHTA, CDR2 FQGNSA. CDR3 DNA: TGTGCCAGCAGCTTTGGGACAGGAGGCTATAATTCACCCCTCCACTTT. Its translation: CASSFGTGGYNSPLHF.

This clone appeared a few times. The chain recombines TRBV5-1 with TRBJ2-1, with 8 positions matching TRBD2. The germline V gene has CDR1 SGHRS and CDR2 YFSETQ. J gave up 1 base and V 3 bases, and 6 bases lay outside the gene matches. This CDR3 is built from 16 residues. Here the CDR3 DNA reads TGCGCCAGCAGCTCCCCGGGGGGGGGATCCTACAATGAGCAGTTCTTC. Translated, it gives CASSSPGGGSYNEQFF.

The V gene is TRBV21-1, the J gene TRBJ2-7; the tabulated D call, TRBD2, remains unverified against the DNA. TRBV21-1 is termed a pseudogene. This CDR3 is 9 amino acids long. CDR3 sequence reads: CASINEQYV. The CDR3 DNA reads TGTGCCAGCATTAACGAGCAGTACGTC.

V is TRBV28 and J is TRBJ2-3; 9 nucleotides match TRBD2. This CDR3 has 17 amino acids. Losses at the gene ends were 2 bases for V and 0 bases for J; bases not matched to a gene: 6. Germline V gene sequence: CDR1 MDHEN, CDR2 SYDVKM. The CDR3 DNA sequence: TGTGCCAGCAGTTTAGTTTCTAGCGGGGTTAGCACAGATACGCAGTATTTT. Translating gives CASSLVSSGVSTDTQYF.

V usage is TRBV27 and J usage is TRBJ2-7; D is uncertain. Germline assignment: CDR1 MNHEY and CDR2 SMNVEV (reference sequence). Trimming removed 5 bases from V and 3 bases from J, with 11 bases in between. CDR3 length equals 13 residues. CDR3: CASSPTPYYEQYF. The CDR3 DNA follows: TGTGCCAGCAGTCCGACACCCTACTACGAGCAGTACTTC.

The chain combines TRBV28 with TRBJ1-1; a possible D gene is TRBD1 (6 bases). The V end was cut by 1 base, the J end by 0 bases, with 9 bases between. The CDR3 is 15 amino acids. CDR1 MDHEN and CDR2 SYDVKM come from the germline V gene. In DNA, the CDR3 is TGTGCCAGCAGTTTATTGGGGACACTGAACACTGAAGCTTTCTTT. Translating gives CASSLLGTLNTEAFF.